The clone carrying this T cell receptor beta chain was counted ten times or more. What it recognizes is unknown. The data stem from a study of T cell repertoires in cytomegalovirus infection. Study-wide background: Public TCR beta signatures were indicative of both CMV infection and a matching HLA type.

Study-wide findings and caveats: Dominant in the ex vivo response were TCR beta clonotypes restricted by HLA-C and specific for CMV. CMV carriers having the relevant HLA were flagged by cumulative public TCR beta family frequency.

TCRdb passed the reads through MiXCR, listing each CDR3 protein once. The repertoire includes 150,000 to 200,000 distinct CDR3 sequences, roughly 9.8% of them detected once, and about 4.2% sits in the top ten. This sequence originates from a human donor in good health (CMV status not recorded). Some clones in this sample may be carry-over from other donors' samples. Input material: PBMCs.

CDR3 sequence: CSARPPRQAPPYSGYEQYF. The CDR3 DNA reads TGCAGTGCTAGACCACCGAGGCAGGCACCCCCCTATTCGGGCTACGAGCAGTACTTC. V is TRBV20-1 and J is TRBJ2-7; D is unclear. The CDR3 sequence is 19 residues long. The germline CDR1 and CDR2 sequences are DFQATT and SNEGSKA (reference sequence). Trimming removed 2 bases from V and 3 bases from J, with 29 bases in between.